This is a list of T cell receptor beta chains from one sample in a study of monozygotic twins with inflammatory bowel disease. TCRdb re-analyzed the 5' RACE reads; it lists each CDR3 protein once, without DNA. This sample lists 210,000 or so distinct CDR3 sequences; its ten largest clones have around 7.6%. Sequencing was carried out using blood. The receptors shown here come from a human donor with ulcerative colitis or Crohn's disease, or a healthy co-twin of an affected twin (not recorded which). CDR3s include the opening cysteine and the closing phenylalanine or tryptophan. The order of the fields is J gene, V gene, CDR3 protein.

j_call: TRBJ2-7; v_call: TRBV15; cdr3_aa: CATGMSSYEQYF
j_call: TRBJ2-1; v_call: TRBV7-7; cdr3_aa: CASSQTSGSQFF
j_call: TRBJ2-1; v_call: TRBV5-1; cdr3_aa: CASSLGTSGSYNEQFF
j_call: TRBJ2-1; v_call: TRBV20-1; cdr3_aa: CSANGDGEQFF
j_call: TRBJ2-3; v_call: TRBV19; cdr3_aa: CASSPTDRATDTQYF
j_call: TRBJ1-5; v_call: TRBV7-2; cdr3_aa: CATGVPNQPQHF
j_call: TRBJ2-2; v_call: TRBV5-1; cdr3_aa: CASSWGPFRKGDRPANTGELFF
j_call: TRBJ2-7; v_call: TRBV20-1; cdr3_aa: CSAVGGHKPKDYEQYF
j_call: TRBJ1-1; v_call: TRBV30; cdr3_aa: CAWQGRTEAFF
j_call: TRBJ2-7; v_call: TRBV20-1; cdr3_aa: CSARAATGGLYEQYF
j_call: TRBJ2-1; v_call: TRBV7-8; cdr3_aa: CASSHIFGITYNEQFF
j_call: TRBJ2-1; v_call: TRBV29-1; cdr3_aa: CSVSETSGGLYNEQFF
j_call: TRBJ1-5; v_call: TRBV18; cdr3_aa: CASSPTTGYTQPQHF
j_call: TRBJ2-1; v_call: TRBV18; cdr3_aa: CASSPHNEQFF
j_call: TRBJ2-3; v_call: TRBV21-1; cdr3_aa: CASSTRQVTDTQYF
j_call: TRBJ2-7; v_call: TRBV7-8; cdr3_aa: CASSLGEPYEQYF
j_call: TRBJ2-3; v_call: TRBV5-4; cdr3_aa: CASSLSATGAIHTQYF
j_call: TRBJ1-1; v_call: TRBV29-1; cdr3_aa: CSVERGRGVAEAFF
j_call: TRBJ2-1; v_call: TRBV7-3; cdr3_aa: CAGSFLQGSEQFF
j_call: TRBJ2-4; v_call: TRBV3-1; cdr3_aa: CASSQEQGPNIQYF
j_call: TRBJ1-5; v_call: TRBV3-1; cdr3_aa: CASSQDGIQPQHF
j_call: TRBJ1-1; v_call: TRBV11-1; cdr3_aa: CASSFQEHTEAFF
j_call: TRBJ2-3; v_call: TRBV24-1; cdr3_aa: CATSDLGLALTDTQYF
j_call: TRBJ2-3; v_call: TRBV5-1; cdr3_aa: CASSLGASGGSTDTQYF
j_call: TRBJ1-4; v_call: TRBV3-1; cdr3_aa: CASSRTGENEKLFF